This TCR beta chain was captured by sequencing in a study of OX40 agonist ivuxolimab in advanced cancers. Study summary: Every 2 weeks, patients got intravenous ivuxolimab at one of six dose levels (0.01-10 mg/kg). Recorded diagnoses for dose-escalation patients were hepatocellular carcinoma, melanoma, renal cell or head and neck cancer.

Blood samples were obtained at baseline, cycle 4 day 1, and cycle 7 day 1. The germline V gene has CDR1 KGHSH and CDR2 LQKENI. The CDR3 runs 13 residues. The V end lost 4 bases, the J end lost 3 bases, and 10 bases lay between the germline ends. Profiled with immunoSEQ multiplex PCR; TCRdb holds only in-frame clones, not every one. There are tens of thousands of clones in the sample; approximately 78% occur only once, and approximately 0.4% lies in the top ten. With respect to this clone: What it binds is unknown.

Study findings and constraints: Those patients achieving a partial response at 0.1-3.0 mg/kg showed among the lowest clonal expansion.

This TCR came from an adult with an advanced solid tumor such as melanoma, head and neck, liver or kidney cancer. The starting material was CD4+ or CD8+ T cells sorted from blood, obtained in a trial of the OX40 agonist ivuxolimab. This rearrangement joins TRBV18 to TRBJ2-7, with unresolved D. The CDR3 is CASSQQHLYEQYF. In DNA form, the CDR3 reads TGTGCCAGCTCACAACAGCATCTCTACGAGCAGTACTTC.